This TCR beta chain was identified in a study of CD8 T cell repertoires and HIV-1 epitope variants. Overall study context: Each of Twenty-five Gag and Nef epitope peptides stimulated a separate culture. T cells were cultured for 10 days with cytokines added on days 3 and 7. Findings of the study overall: This assay reports beta chains of antigen-expanded cells, not T cell function.

Here immunoSEQ multiplex PCR was the method, and the copy in TCRdb shows in-frame clones only, minus some. This table has 1,500 to 2,000 clones, around 66% appearing once. The CDR3 has 15 amino acids. Germline values: CDR1 SGHNT, CDR2 YYREEE (reference sequence). The V end was cut by 1 base, the J end by 4 bases, with 13 bases between. About this clone itself: Its cognate antigen is unknown.

The sequence derives from a male donor with HIV. The specimen was cultured CD8+ T cells derived from PBMCs. This rearrangement joins TRBV5-4 to TRBJ2-3; TRBD2 might be the D (7 bases). The CDR3 DNA reads TGTGCCAGCAGCTTGTCGGCGGGGGCACCAGATACGCAGTATTTT. Its protein is CASSLSAGAPDTQYF.